This T cell receptor beta chain was recorded in a study of T cell clonality in common variable immunodeficiency (dated by TCRdb to between 2015 and 2017). What the research found in general, with its limitations: Fewer TCRbeta clones were shared among CVID subjects than among healthy controls (p < 0.0001). According to the authors, figuring out what caused the increased clonality in CVID would require sequencing the repertoires of T cell subpopulations. CVID TCRbeta sequences were reported to have fewer deletions and N-nucleotide insertions and to lack highly modified clones with 13 or more V deletions. TCRbeta clonality was higher in CVID subjects than in healthy controls (t-test p = 0.018), and the increase was most characteristic of about a third of subjects. Although equal DNA input was used, an average of approximately 82,000 unique sequences per sample was obtained for controls, compared with approximately 32,000 for CVID samples. Correlations between repertoire features and clinical complications were limited by patient heterogeneity within the CVID cohort.

Predominantly Caucasian heritage was noted among both the CVID patients and the healthy controls. Heparinized peripheral whole blood samples of 5 to 8 ml were collected from each donor. Genomic DNA from adults with common variable immune deficiency (CVID) and from healthy adult controls was used for sequencing of TCRbeta CDR3 repertoires. A total of some 22 healthy adult volunteers (around 12 female and around 10 male; age range about 23 to 75 years, mean age about 32) were included in the control group. Diluted blood was density-centrifuged over Hypaque 1077 or Ficoll-Paque to isolate peripheral blood mononuclear cells. Genomic DNA was obtained from unsorted mononuclear cells through either Qiagen column purification or a centrifugation-based method. Based on the germline V gene, the CDR1 and CDR2 sequences are SGHDT and YYEEEE. V ends up 6 bases short and J 3 bases short, with an unmatched junction base count of 11. There are 15 amino acids in the CDR3, from cysteine to phenylalanine inclusive. The 36 bases shown cover part of the CDR3, and their frame starts at base 1.

CVID samples and control samples contributed equivalent amounts of genomic DNA as sequencing input. For every sample, a 60 bp segment covering the rearranged TCRbeta CDR3 region was amplified and then sequenced. The immunoSEQ assay, a bias-corrected multiplex PCR combined with high-throughput sequencing, was used for TCRbeta amplification. Turning to the authors' computational methods: Every unique nucleotide sequence counted as a clone and was annotated with V, D and J genes, copy number and frequency. Sequences were labeled productive if in frame, and non-productive if out of frame or containing stop codons. As previously described, clonality was computed from Shannon's entropy. The predicted amino acid sequences of productive clones were used to derive the mean CDR3 Kyte-Doolittle hydropathy. Using the R hclust function, scaled V gene usage was clustered hierarchically with Manhattan distance and complete linkage. Sharing of clones by CDR3 amino acid sequence was evaluated by resampling 12 repertoires per group over 100 rounds. Repertoires were searched for approximately 70 published EBV-specific and approximately 240 published CMV-specific TCRbeta sequences. After a couple of CVID samples that produced fewer than 10,000 sequences were dropped from the analysis, 42 CVID repertoires remained. TCRdb obtained this table from immuneACCESS and retained in-frame rearrangements with V and J assigned. These tables miss some clones; where compared with another copy, unresolved V genes account for less than half of the shortfall, and the remainder is unexplained. That table supplies the V and J calls and clone size; D and trimming were determined from the DNA. The table gives approximately 34,000 clones for this sample, with none occurring only once. The ten largest account for roughly 3% of the sample.

This clone was detected many times. Its cognate antigen has yet to be identified. The read ends 3 residues early relative to the CDR3; the germline J gene fills the gap. Sequencing was carried out using peripheral blood mononuclear cells. This sequence uses TRBV5-6 and TRBJ1-1; TRBD1 aligns with 7 central bases. The sequence derives from a person aged 18 to 75 in good health. Incomplete CDR3 DNA: TGTGCCAGCATTAGGACAAACAGGGGCTACACTGAA. This gives the protein CASIRTNRGYTE. The entire CDR3 protein is CASIRTNRGYTEAFF.